The clone carrying this T cell receptor beta chain was picked up many times. This specimen comes from a study of CD8+CD57+ T cells in acquired aplastic anemia. TCR beta VDJ and CDR3 were profiled, and genomic DNA was the template. MiXCR, applied by TCRdb to the reads, yields one record per CDR3 protein. The sample lists about 81,000 distinct CDR3 sequences, approximately 46% occurring once. J was trimmed by 3 bases and V by 3 bases; bases with no gene match: 4. The CDR3 sequence is 15 residues long. Germline V gene sequence: CDR1 SEHNR, CDR2 FQNEAQ (reference sequence). Material for sequencing was sorted CD4+, CD8+, or CD8+CD57+ T cells (not recorded which) from PBMCs. V usage is TRBV7-9 and J usage is TRBJ2-7; 11 nucleotides match TRBD1. The clonotype originates from a human donor in good health, serving as a control. CDR3 DNA: TGTGCCAGCAGCTTCCCGGGACAGGGGGTCTACGAGCAGTACTTC. Amino acids: CASSFPGQGVYEQYF.